A selection of T cell receptor beta chains follows, all from one sample in a study of T-cell reconstitution after alpha-beta-depleted transplantation in children. TCRdb processed the PCR reads anew with MiXCR; each CDR3 protein has one entry. The table has approximately 590,000 distinct CDR3 sequences, about 10% seen once. The source was PBMCs from the stem cell graft donor, collected from the stem cell graft. The source is a human donor who donated a stem cell graft to a child with acute myeloid leukemia. CDR3s leave out the opening cysteine and the closing phenylalanine or tryptophan. Not every row has a clone size; where given, it reads once, few, many or a size class.

CDR3aa	v_gene	j_gene	abundance
SAERLQGSTEAF	TRBV20-1	TRBJ1-1	many
ASSTSGRLSYEQY	TRBV7-2	TRBJ2-7	few
ASRRQGGADTEAF	TRBV28	TRBJ1-1	-
ASSHLAGVGSYEQY	TRBV6-5	TRBJ2-7	-
ASSVLPPHLSGANVLT	TRBV9	TRBJ2-6	-
SARIRDLRETQY	TRBV20-1	TRBJ2-5	-
ASSRADLSTDTQY	TRBV7-9	TRBJ2-3	-
AFPGTSGIYEQY	TRBV7-2	TRBJ2-7	few
AISERLAGGRGTGELF	TRBV10-3	TRBJ2-2	few
ASSLARAAASTEQF	TRBV7-2	TRBJ2-1	many
ASSSGVNTEAF	TRBV7-2	TRBJ1-1	many
ASSPMSATNEKLF	TRBV3-1	TRBJ1-4	-
SAREGTGLNYGYT	TRBV20-1	TRBJ1-2	many
ASRLGPSSYNSPLH	TRBV12-3/TRBV12-4	TRBJ1-6	few
SVGGGRKETQY	TRBV29-1	TRBJ2-5	many
SVEGAAGSQETQY	TRBV29-1	TRBJ2-5	many
ASSQELARAYNEQF	TRBV4-2	TRBJ2-1	few
ASTTGQSQETQY	TRBV28	TRBJ2-5	few
ASSPLREGYTDTQY	TRBV18	TRBJ2-3	few
SARDPGLVTLSSYNEQF	TRBV20-1	TRBJ2-1	many
SVVGAGGKWGSNNEQF	TRBV29-1	TRBJ2-1	-
SVAPGLGIYEQY	TRBV29-1	TRBJ2-7	once
ASSAQAYEQY	TRBV21-1	TRBJ2-7	-
ATSDLLPGQF	TRBV24-1	TRBJ2-1	-
SASRRGGNEQF	TRBV20-1	TRBJ2-1	many
ASSTPRGGLNYNEQF	TRBV5-1	TRBJ2-1	-
SARTESGANVLT	TRBV20-1	TRBJ2-6	-
ASSLKAGSLSYNEQF	TRBV7-3	TRBJ2-1	-
ASSLQGAREEQY	TRBV9	TRBJ2-7	many
ASRLIAETSDTQY	TRBV6-2/TRBV6-3	TRBJ2-3	-
ASSPWEQGNQPQH	TRBV7-8	TRBJ1-5	-
ASRVQGRSPLH	TRBV6-6	TRBJ1-6	many
AMTGTQGNEQF	TRBV10-3	TRBJ2-1	many
ASSPGLAGAREQY	TRBV5-1	TRBJ2-7	-
ASSPGQTNTGELF	TRBV7-3	TRBJ2-2	many
ASSYLQRLAKNIQY	TRBV6-2/TRBV6-3	TRBJ2-4	few
ANGIGNEQF	TRBV12-3/TRBV12-4	TRBJ2-1	many
ASSLVREREQY	TRBV7-2	TRBJ2-7	-
ASRTDSPEAF	TRBV18	TRBJ1-1	-
ASSLEGDLTREKLF	TRBV7-8	TRBJ1-4	-
ASRSGTVYGYT	TRBV6-1	TRBJ1-2	few
SATPSYEQY	TRBV20-1	TRBJ2-7	-
SARSTPRGSNQPQH	TRBV20-1	TRBJ1-5	few
ASSAQPGTGIYEQY	TRBV7-3	TRBJ2-7	few
SARGTGGFGEQY	TRBV20-1	TRBJ2-7	many
AWTMGGVSSYEQY	TRBV30	TRBJ2-7	-
SVLLADSSYEQY	TRBV29-1	TRBJ2-7	-